The clone carrying this T cell receptor (beta chain) has a count of ten or more. The antigen remains undetermined. In building TCR beta libraries, iRepertoire HTBI primers were used together with Arm-PCR of CDR3 regions. TCRdb passed the multiplex PCR reads through MiXCR, listing each CDR3 protein once. The sample lists fewer than 400,000 distinct CDR3 sequences; approximately 20% were seen once. The CDR3 contains 16 residues. Trimming shortened V by 2 bases and J by 4 bases, and 15 bases separated the two germline ends. Germline V gene data show CDR1 as LGHNT and CDR2 as FRNRAP. As for time point: newly diagnosed GD, antithyroid drugs for less than 3 months. After RNA was extracted from PBMCs, the TCR library was made from it. All patients originated from an endocrinology department located in Xi'an, China. This sample stems from a study of regulatory T cells in long-lasting Graves disease. Overall study context: Graves' patients diagnosed newly had used antithyroid drugs under 3 months. General study results and limits: Researchers examined only peripheral blood and not thyroid tissue.

This rearrangement joins TRBV12-5 to TRBJ1-5; tentative D call: TRBD1 (5 bases). This material consisted of peripheral blood mononuclear cells (PBMCs), taken at new diagnosis, from a patient treated with antithyroid drugs. The receptor comes from a female donor with Graves disease. The CDR3 DNA reads as TGTGCTAGTGGTTTGAAGGGGCTCGGCTCGAATCAGCCCCAGCATTTT. Translation: CASGLKGLGSNQPQHF.